This T cell receptor (beta chain) was identified in a study of patients and donors after allogeneic stem cell transplantation. The germline V and J ends were trimmed by 4 bases and 13 bases, with 22 bases remaining between them. Germline CDR1 is SQVTM and CDR2 is ANQGSEA. The CDR3 is made up of 13 amino acids. This clonotype has more than one count but fewer than ten. Each CDR3 protein is one row after TCRdb ran MiXCR on the RT-PCR reads. Here the sample spans some 200,000 distinct CDR3 sequences, roughly 40% being singletons. The sample taken for sequencing was blood, either unsorted or a sorted T cell fraction (not recorded which). The clonotype originates from a human donor who was either an allogeneic HSCT recipient or a stem cell or donor lymphocyte infusion donor (not recorded which). It is not recorded whose cells these are; they may come from a transplant donor. J is TRBJ1-2 and V is TRBV29-1, with D maybe TRBD1 (6 bases). DNA for the CDR3: TGCAGCGTTGGGGGGCGTACAGCTCTGGGGCTCACCTTC. This encodes CSVGGRTALGLTF.